The TCR beta chain under discussion was sequenced for a study of CD8+ T cells in alopecia areata. Study in general: The drug, oral tofacitinib, was given to treated patients at 5 to 10 mg twice daily. The share of scalp area affected provided the severity score for treated patients. Overall study findings and caveats: Scalp clonality and expanded CD8+ clones among the top 100 were significantly decreased by tofacitinib.

Trimming removed 1 base at V and 3 bases at J, with 7 bases between. This CDR3 region has 13 residues. CDR1 is SGHTA, CDR2 FQGTGA, per germline. Treatment given: oral pan-JAK inhibitor, 5-10 mg twice daily. Lesional scalp punch biopsies and peripheral blood came from alopecia areata patients. As for this clone: Its target is unknown.

cDNA serving as the sequencing template came from extracted, reverse transcribed RNA. Sequencing used immunoSEQ multiplex PCR; TCRdb keeps in-frame clones, though not all of them. In the table there are about 200,000 clones, 55% to 70% of which are singletons. The source was CD4+ T cells sorted from blood, collected at week 24, from a patient treated with tofacitinib. The V and J genes are TRBV7-3 and TRBJ2-7; no firm D call. The clonotype was recovered from a human donor with alopecia areata. CDR3 residues: CASSLSTNYEQYF. The DNA for the CDR3 is TGTGCCAGCAGCTTAAGTACCAACTACGAGCAGTACTTC.